This T cell receptor beta chain was identified during a study of T cell repertoires and Cas9 in healthy adults. On the study more broadly: Characterization of SpCas9-reactive CD4 and CD8 T cells covered multi-effector potency, cytotoxicity and lineage.

Method: immunoSEQ multiplex PCR; TCRdb's copy keeps in-frame clones and lacks some. Of about 15,000 clones in the sample, approximately 91% were seen once. Germline lookup yields CDR1 LNHDA and CDR2 SQIVND (reference sequence). This CDR3 region has 15 residues. The V end lost 5 bases, the J end lost 5 bases, and 17 bases lay between the germline ends. This TCR came from a human donor in good health. The specimen was Tregs (CD4+, CD25+, CD127-, CD137-, CD154-) from PBMCs; culture status not recorded. The rearrangement joins TRBV19 to TRBJ2-3; possibly TRBD2 for D (6 bases). The CDR3 sequence is CASSDRDFAIDTQYF. The CDR3 DNA reads TGTGCCAGTAGTGACCGGGACTTCGCCATAGATACGCAGTATTTT.